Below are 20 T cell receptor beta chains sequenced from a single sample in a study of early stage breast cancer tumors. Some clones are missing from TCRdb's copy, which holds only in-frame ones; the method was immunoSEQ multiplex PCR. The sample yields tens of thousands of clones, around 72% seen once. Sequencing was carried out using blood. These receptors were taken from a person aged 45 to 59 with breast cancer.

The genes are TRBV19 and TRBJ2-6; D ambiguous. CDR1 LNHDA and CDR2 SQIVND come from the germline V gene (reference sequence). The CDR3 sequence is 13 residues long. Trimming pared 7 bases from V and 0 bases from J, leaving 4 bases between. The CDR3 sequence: CASTISGANVLTF. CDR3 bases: TGTGCCAGTACAATCTCTGGGGCCAACGTCCTGACTTTC. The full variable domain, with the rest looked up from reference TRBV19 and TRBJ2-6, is DGGITQSPKYLFRKEGQNVTLSCEQNLNHDAMYWYRQDPGQGLRLIYYSQIVNDFQKGDIAEGYSVSREKKESFPLTVTSAQKNPTAFYLCASTISGANVLTFGAGSRLTVL.

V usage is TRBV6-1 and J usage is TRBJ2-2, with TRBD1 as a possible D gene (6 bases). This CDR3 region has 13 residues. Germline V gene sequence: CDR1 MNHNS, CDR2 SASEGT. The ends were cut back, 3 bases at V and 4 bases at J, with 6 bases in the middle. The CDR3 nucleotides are TGTGCCAGCAGTGAGGGGGCCACCGGGGAGCTGTTTTTT. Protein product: CASSEGATGELFF.

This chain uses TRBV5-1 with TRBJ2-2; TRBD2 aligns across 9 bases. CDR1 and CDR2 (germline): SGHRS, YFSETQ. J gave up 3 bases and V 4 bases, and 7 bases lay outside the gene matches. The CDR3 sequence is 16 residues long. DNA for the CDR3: TGCGCCAGCAGCGACATAGTAGCGGGGGACACCGGGGAGCTGTTTTTT. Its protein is CASSDIVAGDTGELFF.

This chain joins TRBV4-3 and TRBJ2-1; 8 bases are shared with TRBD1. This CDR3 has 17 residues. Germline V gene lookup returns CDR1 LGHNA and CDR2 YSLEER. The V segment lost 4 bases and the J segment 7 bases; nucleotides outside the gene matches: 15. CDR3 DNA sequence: TGCGCCAGCAGCCGGGAAGGGGGCAGGGGGCGCAGTAATGAGCAGTTCTTC. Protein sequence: CASSREGGRGRSNEQFF.

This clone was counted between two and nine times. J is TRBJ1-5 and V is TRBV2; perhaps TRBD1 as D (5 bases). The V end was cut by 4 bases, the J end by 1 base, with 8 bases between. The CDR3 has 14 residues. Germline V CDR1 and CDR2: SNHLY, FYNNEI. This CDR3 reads CASSGGQSNQPQHF. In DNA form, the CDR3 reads TGTGCCAGCAGTGGGGGCCAGAGCAATCAGCCCCAGCATTTT.

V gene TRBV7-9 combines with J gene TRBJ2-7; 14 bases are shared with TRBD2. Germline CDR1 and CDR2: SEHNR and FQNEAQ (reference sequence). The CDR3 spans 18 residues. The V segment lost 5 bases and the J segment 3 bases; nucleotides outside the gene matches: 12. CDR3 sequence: CASSLGHGTSGSRYEQYF. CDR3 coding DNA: TGTGCCAGCAGCCTGGGACATGGGACTAGCGGGAGTCGCTACGAGCAGTACTTC.

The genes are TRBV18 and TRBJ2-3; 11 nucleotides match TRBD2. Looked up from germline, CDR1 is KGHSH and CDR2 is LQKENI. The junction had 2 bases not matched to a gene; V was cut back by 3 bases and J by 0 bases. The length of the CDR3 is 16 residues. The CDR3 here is CASSPSSGGSTDTQYF. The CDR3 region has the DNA TGTGCCAGCTCACCTTCTAGCGGGGGGAGCACAGATACGCAGTATTTT.

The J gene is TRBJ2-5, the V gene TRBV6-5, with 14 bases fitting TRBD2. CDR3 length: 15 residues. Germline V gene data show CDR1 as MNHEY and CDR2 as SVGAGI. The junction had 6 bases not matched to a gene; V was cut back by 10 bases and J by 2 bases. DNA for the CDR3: TGTGCCATACGACTAGCGGGAGGGGAACAAGAGACCCAGTACTTC. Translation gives CAIRLAGGEQETQYF.

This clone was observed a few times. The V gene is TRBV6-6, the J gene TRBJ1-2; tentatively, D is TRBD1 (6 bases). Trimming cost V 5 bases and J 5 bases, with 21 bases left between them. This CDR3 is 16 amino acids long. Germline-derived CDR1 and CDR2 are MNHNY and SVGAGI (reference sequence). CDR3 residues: CASSRTDRPQDYGYTF. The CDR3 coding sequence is TGTGCCAGCAGTCGAACCGACAGGCCCCAGGATTATGGCTACACCTTC.

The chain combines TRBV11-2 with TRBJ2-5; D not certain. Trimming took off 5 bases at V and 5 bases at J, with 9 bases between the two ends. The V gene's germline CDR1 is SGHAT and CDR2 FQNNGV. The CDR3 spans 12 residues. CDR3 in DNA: TGTGCCAGCAGCCGTAACGGGGAGACCCAGTACTTC. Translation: CASSRNGETQYF.

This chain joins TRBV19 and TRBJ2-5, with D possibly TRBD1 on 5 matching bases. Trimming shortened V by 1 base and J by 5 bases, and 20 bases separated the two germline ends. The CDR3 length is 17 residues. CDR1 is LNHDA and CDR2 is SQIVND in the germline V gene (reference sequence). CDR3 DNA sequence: TGTGCCAGTAGTATAGGGACAAGGGGCATCTTAGGGGAGACCCAGTACTTC. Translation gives CASSIGTRGILGETQYF. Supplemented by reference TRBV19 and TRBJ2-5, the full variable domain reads DGGITQSPKYLFRKEGQNVTLSCEQNLNHDAMYWYRQDPGQGLRLIYYSQIVNDFQKGDIAEGYSVSREKKESFPLTVTSAQKNPTAFYLCASSIGTRGILGETQYFGPGTRLLVL.

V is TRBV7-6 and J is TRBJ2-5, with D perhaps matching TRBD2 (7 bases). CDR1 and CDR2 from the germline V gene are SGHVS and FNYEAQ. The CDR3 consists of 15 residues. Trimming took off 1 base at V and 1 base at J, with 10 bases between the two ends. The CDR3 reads CASSLVGGGQETQYF. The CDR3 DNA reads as TGTGCCAGCAGCTTAGTAGGGGGGGGCCAAGAGACCCAGTACTTC.

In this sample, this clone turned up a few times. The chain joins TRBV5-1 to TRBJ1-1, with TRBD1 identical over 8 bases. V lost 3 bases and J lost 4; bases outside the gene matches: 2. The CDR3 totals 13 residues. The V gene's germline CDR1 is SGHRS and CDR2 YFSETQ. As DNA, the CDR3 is TGCGCCAGCAGCTCACAGGGGGGCACTGAAGCTTTCTTT. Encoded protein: CASSSQGGTEAFF.

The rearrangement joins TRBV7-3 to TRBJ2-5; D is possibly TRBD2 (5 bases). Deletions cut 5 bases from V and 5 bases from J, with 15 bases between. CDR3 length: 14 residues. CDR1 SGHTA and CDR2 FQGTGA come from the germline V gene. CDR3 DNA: TGTGCCAGCAGCCGGAATTCTGGCGGGGAGACCCAGTACTTC. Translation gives CASSRNSGGETQYF.

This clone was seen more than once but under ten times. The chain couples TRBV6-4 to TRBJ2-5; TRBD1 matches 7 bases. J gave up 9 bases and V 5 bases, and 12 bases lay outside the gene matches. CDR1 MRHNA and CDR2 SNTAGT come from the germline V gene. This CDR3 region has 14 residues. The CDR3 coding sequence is TGTGCCAGCAGTACGAGGACAGGAAGAGCGGCCCAGTACTTC. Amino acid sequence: CASSTRTGRAAQYF.

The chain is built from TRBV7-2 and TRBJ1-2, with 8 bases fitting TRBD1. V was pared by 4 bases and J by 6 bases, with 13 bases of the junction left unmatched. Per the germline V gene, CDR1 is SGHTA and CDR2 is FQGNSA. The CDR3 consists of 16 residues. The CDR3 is CASSSTRQGTTDGYTF. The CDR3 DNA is TGTGCCAGCAGCTCAACCAGACAGGGGACTACCGATGGCTACACCTTC.

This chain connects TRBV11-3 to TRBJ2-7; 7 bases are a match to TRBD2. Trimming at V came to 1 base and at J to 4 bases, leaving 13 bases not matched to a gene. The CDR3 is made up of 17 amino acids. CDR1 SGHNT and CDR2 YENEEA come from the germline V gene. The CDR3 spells CASSLAWGGSIRYEQYF. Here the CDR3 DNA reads TGTGCCAGCAGCTTAGCATGGGGCGGGAGTATTAGGTACGAGCAGTACTTC.

The CDR3, as DNA: TGCGCCAGCAGCTTGAATCTAGCGGGAAGCGTGCAGTTCTTC. As protein: CASSLNLAGSVQFF. The V and J genes are TRBV5-1 and TRBJ2-1, with 9 bases matching TRBD2. V dropped 1 base and J dropped 12; count of bases not matched to a gene: 8. Germline V gene sequence: CDR1 SGHRS, CDR2 YFSETQ. The CDR3 has 14 amino acids.

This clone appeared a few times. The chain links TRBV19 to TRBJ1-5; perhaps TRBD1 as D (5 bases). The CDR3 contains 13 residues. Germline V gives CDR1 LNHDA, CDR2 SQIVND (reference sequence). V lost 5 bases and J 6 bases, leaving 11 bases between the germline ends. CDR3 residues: CASSRDLGQPQHF. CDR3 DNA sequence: TGTGCCAGTAGTCGGGACTTAGGTCAGCCCCAGCATTTT.

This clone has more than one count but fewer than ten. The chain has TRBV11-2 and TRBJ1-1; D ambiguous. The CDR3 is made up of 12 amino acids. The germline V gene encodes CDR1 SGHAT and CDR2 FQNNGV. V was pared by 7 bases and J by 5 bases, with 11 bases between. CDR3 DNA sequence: TGTGCCAGCAAACCAGGTGGTACTGAAGCTTTCTTT. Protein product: CASKPGGTEAFF.